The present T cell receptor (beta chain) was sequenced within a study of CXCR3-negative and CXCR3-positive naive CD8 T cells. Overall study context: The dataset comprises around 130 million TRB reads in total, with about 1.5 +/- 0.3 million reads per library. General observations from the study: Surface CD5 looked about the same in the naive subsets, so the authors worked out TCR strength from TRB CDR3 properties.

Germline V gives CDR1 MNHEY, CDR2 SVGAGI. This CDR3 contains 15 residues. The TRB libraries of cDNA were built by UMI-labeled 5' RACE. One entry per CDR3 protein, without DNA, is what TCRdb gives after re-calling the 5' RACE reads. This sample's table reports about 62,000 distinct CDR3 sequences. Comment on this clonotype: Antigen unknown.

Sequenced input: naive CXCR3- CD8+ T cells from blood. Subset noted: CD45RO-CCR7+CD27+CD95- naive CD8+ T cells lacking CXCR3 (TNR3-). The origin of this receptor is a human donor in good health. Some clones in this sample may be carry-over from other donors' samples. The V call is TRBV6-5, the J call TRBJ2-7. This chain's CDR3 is CASSYSVESVYEQYF.